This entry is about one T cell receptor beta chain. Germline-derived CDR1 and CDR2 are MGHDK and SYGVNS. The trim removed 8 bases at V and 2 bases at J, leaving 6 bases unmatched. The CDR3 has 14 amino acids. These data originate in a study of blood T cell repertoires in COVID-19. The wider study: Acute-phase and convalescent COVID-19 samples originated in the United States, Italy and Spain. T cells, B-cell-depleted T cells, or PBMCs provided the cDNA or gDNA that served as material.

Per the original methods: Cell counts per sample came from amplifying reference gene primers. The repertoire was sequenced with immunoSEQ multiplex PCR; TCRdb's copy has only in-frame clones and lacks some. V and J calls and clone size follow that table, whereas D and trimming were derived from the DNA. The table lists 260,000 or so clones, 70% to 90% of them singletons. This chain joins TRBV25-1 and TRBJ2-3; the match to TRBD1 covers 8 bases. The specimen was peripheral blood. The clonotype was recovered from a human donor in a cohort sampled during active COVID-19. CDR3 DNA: TGTGCCAGCGTACAGGGGGTATTCACAGATACGCAGTATTTT. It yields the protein CASVQGVFTDTQYF.